The clone carrying this T cell receptor (beta chain) came up once. The data were taken from a study of blood T cell repertoires in COVID-19. Study context: The United States, Italy and Spain supplied acute and convalescent COVID-19 samples. Sources were T cells, B-cell-depleted T cells, or PBMCs; the material itself was cDNA or gDNA.

Sequenced by immunoSEQ multiplex PCR; TCRdb stores in-frame clones only, minus some. The sample records about 180,000 clones, around 73% being singletons. Participants were placed into cohorts based on the clinical history they reported. Germline V gene lookup returns CDR1 LGHNA and CDR2 YSLEER. The germline V and J ends were trimmed by 4 bases and 11 bases, with 21 bases remaining between them. This CDR3 has 14 amino acids. Sequencing used PBMCs or T cells enriched from blood (not recorded which). This receptor was identified in a woman in her forties or fifties who had recovered from COVID-19. This chain uses TRBV4-3 with TRBJ2-7; possibly TRBD2 for D (5 bases). The CDR3 reads CASSPQPLLGSEYF. CDR3 DNA: TGCGCCAGCAGCCCCCAGCCCCTGTTGGGGAGCGAGTACTTC.